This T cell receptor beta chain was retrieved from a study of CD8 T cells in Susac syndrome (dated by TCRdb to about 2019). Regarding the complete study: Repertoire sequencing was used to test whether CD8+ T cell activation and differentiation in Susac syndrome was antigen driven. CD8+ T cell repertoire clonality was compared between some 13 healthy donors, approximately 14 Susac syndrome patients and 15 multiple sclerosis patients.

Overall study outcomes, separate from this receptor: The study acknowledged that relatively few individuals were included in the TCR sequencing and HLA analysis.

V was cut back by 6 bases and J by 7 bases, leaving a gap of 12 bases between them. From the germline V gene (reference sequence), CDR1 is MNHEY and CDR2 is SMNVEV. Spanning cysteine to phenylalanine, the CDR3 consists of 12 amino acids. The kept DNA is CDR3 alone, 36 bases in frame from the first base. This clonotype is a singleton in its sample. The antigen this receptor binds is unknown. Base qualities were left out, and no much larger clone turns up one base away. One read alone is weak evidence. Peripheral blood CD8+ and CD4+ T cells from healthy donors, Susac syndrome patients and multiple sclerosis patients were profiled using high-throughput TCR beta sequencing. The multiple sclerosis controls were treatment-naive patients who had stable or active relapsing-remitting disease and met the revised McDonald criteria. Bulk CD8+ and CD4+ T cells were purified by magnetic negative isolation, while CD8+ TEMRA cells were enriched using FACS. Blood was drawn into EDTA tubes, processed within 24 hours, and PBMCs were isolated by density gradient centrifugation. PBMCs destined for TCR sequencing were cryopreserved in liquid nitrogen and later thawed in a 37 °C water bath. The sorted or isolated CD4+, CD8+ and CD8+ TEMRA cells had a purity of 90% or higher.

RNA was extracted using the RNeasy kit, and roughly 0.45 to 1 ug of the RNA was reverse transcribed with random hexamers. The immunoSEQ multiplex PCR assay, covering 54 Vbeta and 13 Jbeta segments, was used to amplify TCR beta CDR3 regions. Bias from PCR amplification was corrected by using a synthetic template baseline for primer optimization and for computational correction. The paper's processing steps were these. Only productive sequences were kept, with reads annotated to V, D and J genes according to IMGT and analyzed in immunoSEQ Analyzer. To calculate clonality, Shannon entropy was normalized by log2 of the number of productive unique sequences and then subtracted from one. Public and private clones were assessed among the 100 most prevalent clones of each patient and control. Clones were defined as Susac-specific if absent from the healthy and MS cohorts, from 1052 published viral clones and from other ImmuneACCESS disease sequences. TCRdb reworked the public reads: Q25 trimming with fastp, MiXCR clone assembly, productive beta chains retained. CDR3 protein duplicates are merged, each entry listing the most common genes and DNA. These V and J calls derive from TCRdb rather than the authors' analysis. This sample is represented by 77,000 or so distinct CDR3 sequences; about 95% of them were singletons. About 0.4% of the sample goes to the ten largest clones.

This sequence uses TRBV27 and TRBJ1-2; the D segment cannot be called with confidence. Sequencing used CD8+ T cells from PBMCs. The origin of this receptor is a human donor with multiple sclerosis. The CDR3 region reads CASSPLKGGYTF. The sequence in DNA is TGTGCCAGCAGCCCGTTAAAAGGTGGCTACACCTTC.